A single sample gave rise to the 18 T cell receptor beta chains below, sequenced in a study of human T cells and chemical hapten exposure. The time point: healthy volunteer bleed at 2 weeks. Whole blood, unfractionated, served as the material for total RNA extraction. In TCRdb, the RACE reads were re-called with MiXCR into one record per CDR3 protein. The table records 35,000 to 50,000 distinct CDR3 sequences, around 4% of them present only once. The sequencing input was whole blood. Receptors originate from a female donor in good health. Some clones in this sample may be carry-over from other donors' samples.

This clonotype was counted ten times or more. The chain uses TRBV6-6 and TRBJ1-1; TRBD1 matches 7 bases. CDR1 and CDR2 (germline): MNHNY, SVGAGI (reference sequence). The V segment lost 0 bases and the J segment 4 bases; nucleotides outside the gene matches: 8. This CDR3 comprises 16 residues. CDR3 DNA: TGTGCCAGCAGTTACTCCCAACAGGGGACGGGCACTGAAGCTTTCTTT. It is translated as CASSYSQQGTGTEAFF.

This clonotype came up many times. The chain combines TRBV20-1 with TRBJ2-7; D is uncertain. V was clipped by 5 bases and J by 3 bases, with 8 bases between them. Looked up from germline, CDR1 is DFQATT and CDR2 is SNEGSKA (reference sequence). The CDR3 length is 11 residues. In DNA form, the CDR3 reads TGCAGTGCTCCCGTCCACTACGAGCAGTACTTC. This sequence encodes CSAPVHYEQYF.

This clonotype was counted at least ten times. The J gene is TRBJ1-1, the V gene TRBV7-2, with D maybe TRBD1 (6 bases). In germline, CDR1 is SGHTA, CDR2 FQGNSA. CDR3 length: 15 residues. The ends were cut back, 8 bases at V and 3 bases at J, with 19 bases in the middle. Here the CDR3 reads CASAWAGAFDTEAFF. The CDR3 DNA is TGTGCCAGCGCGTGGGCAGGGGCTTTCGACACTGAAGCTTTCTTT.

At least ten counts were recorded for this clonotype. This chain links TRBV18 with TRBJ2-2; perhaps TRBD1 as D (6 bases). The CDR3 has 17 residues. V shed 5 bases and J shed 7 bases, with 23 bases lying between them. Per the germline V gene, CDR1 is KGHSH and CDR2 is LQKENI. For the CDR3, the DNA is TGTGCCAGCTCAGGGGGACACGGACTTGACGGAGGCGGGGAGCTGTTTTTT. Its protein product is CASSGGHGLDGGGELFF.

The sample holds many counts of this clonotype. This chain uses TRBV7-2 with TRBJ2-4, with D perhaps matching TRBD1 (5 bases). Germline assignment: CDR1 SGHTA and CDR2 FQGNSA. The V gene lost 5 bases and the J gene lost 7 bases, with 12 bases spanning the gap. The CDR3 runs 13 residues. The CDR3 loop reads CASSLPGLNIQYF. The CDR3 nucleotides are TGTGCCAGCAGCCTCCCAGGGTTGAACATTCAGTACTTC.

This clonotype turned up a few times. J is TRBJ1-2 and V is TRBV2; maybe TRBD1 (5 bases). CDR1 and CDR2 (germline): SNHLY, FYNNEI. Trimming pared 3 bases from V and 3 bases from J, leaving 11 bases between. This CDR3 comprises 14 residues. The DNA for the CDR3 is TGTGCCAGCAGTGATCAGGGAGCTGACTATGGCTACACCTTC. Encoded protein: CASSDQGADYGYTF.

This clonotype was counted many times. The chain combines TRBV11-2 with TRBJ2-5; a weak D match, TRBD2 (6 bases). Germline V gives CDR1 SGHAT, CDR2 FQNNGV. This CDR3 has 19 residues. V was trimmed by 2 bases and J by 5 bases, leaving 27 bases between them. The CDR3 DNA is TGTGCCAGCAGCTTAATCAACGTACCCACCGACTCCCGGGGGGAGACCCAGTACTTC. Translated, it gives CASSLINVPTDSRGETQYF.

At least ten counts were recorded for this clonotype. CDR3 loop: CASSLGQGETGELFF. CDR3 nucleotide sequence: TGTGCCAGCAGCCTAGGACAGGGGGAAACCGGGGAGCTGTTTTTT. The rearrangement joins TRBV3-1 to TRBJ2-2, with 10 nucleotides matching TRBD1. Germline V gene sequence: CDR1 LGHDT, CDR2 YNNKEL (reference sequence). The CDR3 is 15 residues long. V trimming: 4 bases; J trimming: 5 bases; junction bases outside the gene matches: 4.

The table lists this clonotype with many counts. This chain connects TRBV30 to TRBJ2-1; 9 nucleotides line up with TRBD2. CDR1 is GTSNPN, CDR2 SVGIG, per germline (reference sequence). Trimming removed 0 bases from V and 3 bases from J; junction bases left unmatched: 3. The CDR3 totals 15 residues. The CDR3 reads CAWSVVAGVYNEQFF. The CDR3 nucleotides read TGTGCCTGGAGTGTTGTAGCGGGGGTCTACAATGAGCAGTTCTTC.

This clonotype came up many times. The gene calls are TRBV4-2 and TRBJ2-4; 8 bases are shared with TRBD2. After removal of 2 bases from V and 0 bases from J, the junction contained 6 bases not matched to a gene. Germline V gives CDR1 LGHNA, CDR2 YNFKEQ. This CDR3 spans 17 amino acids. The CDR3 DNA is TGTGCCAGCAGCCAACGGACTAGCAGCGAAGCCAAAAACATTCAGTACTTC. Residues: CASSQRTSSEAKNIQYF.

This clonotype came up many times. The CDR3 protein is CASSWTGGDTQYF. The CDR3, as DNA: TGTGCCAGCAGCTGGACAGGAGGAGATACGCAGTATTTT. This chain uses TRBV12-3 or TRBV12-4 with TRBJ2-3; TRBD1 matches 7 bases. The CDR3 is 13 amino acids. V was pared by 6 bases and J by 5 bases, with 5 bases of the junction left unmatched.

This clonotype was detected ten times or more. The V and J genes are TRBV7-9 and TRBJ1-2, with a possible D match to TRBD1 (5 bases). Between the trimmed V and J ends, which lost 0 bases and 4 bases, there was a span of 9 bases. The CDR3 consists of 14 residues. The V gene's germline CDR1 is SEHNR and CDR2 FQNEAQ (reference sequence). The CDR3 DNA is TGTGCCAGCAGCTTAGCGGGGGGTACCTATGGCTACACCTTC. Amino acids: CASSLAGGTYGYTF.

This clonotype was counted many times. The J gene is TRBJ1-6, the V gene TRBV10-3; possible D gene TRBD1, 6 bases. The CDR3 contains 15 residues. Trimming removed 3 bases at V and 2 bases at J, with 8 bases between. The V gene's germline CDR1 is ENHRY and CDR2 SYGVKD. CDR3: CAISDRTAYNSPLHF. CDR3 nucleotide sequence: TGTGCCATCAGTGATCGGACAGCCTATAATTCACCCCTCCACTTT.

This clonotype was observed many times. The chain uses TRBV5-6 and TRBJ1-1; the match to TRBD1 covers 8 bases. Looked up from germline, CDR1 is SGHDT and CDR2 is YYEEEE. CDR3 length equals 16 residues. V lost 3 bases and J lost 7; bases outside the gene matches: 14. CDR3 coding DNA: TGTGCCAGCAGCTCTGGGATGACAGGGGCCGGGTATGAAGCTTTCTTT. This translates into CASSSGMTGAGYEAFF.

This clonotype came up many times. The chain employs TRBV6-6 and TRBJ1-2; 8 bases match TRBD1. Unmatched junction bases numbered 7, after V lost 4 bases and J lost 6 bases. The CDR3 length is 14 residues. Germline CDR1 is MNHNY and CDR2 is SVGAGI (reference sequence). CDR3 in amino acids: CASSLGQGPDGYTF. CDR3 nucleotide sequence: TGTGCCAGCAGTTTAGGACAGGGACCTGATGGCTACACCTTC.

This clonotype was seen many times. The chain carries TRBV20-1 and TRBJ2-3; 9 positions agree with TRBD2. The ends lost 4 bases at V and 5 bases at J; junction bases unmatched: 10. The CDR3 loop spans 15 amino acids. Germline CDR1 reads DFQATT; CDR2 reads SNEGSKA (reference sequence). In DNA, the CDR3 is TGCAGTGCTACTAGGTTAGCGGGGGCAGAAGATACGCAGTATTTT. Encoded protein: CSATRLAGAEDTQYF.

In this sample, this clonotype turned up many times. The chain employs TRBV28 and TRBJ2-5; 8 nucleotides agree with TRBD2. Germline CDR1 MDHEN, CDR2 SYDVKM. CDR3 length equals 18 residues. The V and J ends lost 8 bases and 5 bases, in that order; junction bases with no gene match: 22. CDR3: CASEPGLGSFLKGETQYF. DNA of the CDR3: TGTGCCAGCGAACCGGGACTAGGGTCGTTTTTGAAAGGGGAGACCCAGTACTTC.

This clonotype was recorded at least ten times. The chain couples TRBV18 to TRBJ1-1; D call uncertain. The length of the CDR3 is 14 residues. V dropped 4 bases and J dropped 0 bases, with 9 bases sitting between them. Germline CDR1 KGHSH, CDR2 LQKENI. The CDR3 DNA reads as TGTGCCAGCTCACTTGGACTCATGAACACTGAAGCTTTCTTT. This sequence encodes CASSLGLMNTEAFF.